This T cell receptor (beta chain) was observed in a study of blood T cell repertoires in COVID-19. Looking at the study overall: Collection of acute and convalescent COVID-19 samples took place in the United States, Italy and Spain. PBMCs, B-cell-depleted T cells, or T cells provided the cDNA or gDNA that made up the material.

The V end lost 0 bases, the J end lost 7 bases, and 28 bases lay between the germline ends. Germline V gene lookup returns CDR1 ENHRY and CDR2 SYGVKD. The CDR3 is made up of 20 amino acids. Source study methods: Quantification of nucleated cells was approximated via reference gene primer amplification. Using immunoSEQ multiplex PCR, the repertoire was profiled, and TCRdb retains in-frame clones only, with some absent. That table gives V, J and clone size, and the DNA gave D and trimming. In the table there are under 250,000 clones, more than 75% of which are singletons. Material: peripheral blood. The chain couples TRBV10-3 to TRBJ2-4; a weak D match, TRBD1 (6 bases). This sequence was found in a woman in her thirties or forties with acute or convalescent COVID-19. DNA for the CDR3: TGTGCCATCAGTGAGTCGATTGGTTTAATCAGGGGTAGGACTCGGAACATTCAGTACTTC. It is translated as CAISESIGLIRGRTRNIQYF.